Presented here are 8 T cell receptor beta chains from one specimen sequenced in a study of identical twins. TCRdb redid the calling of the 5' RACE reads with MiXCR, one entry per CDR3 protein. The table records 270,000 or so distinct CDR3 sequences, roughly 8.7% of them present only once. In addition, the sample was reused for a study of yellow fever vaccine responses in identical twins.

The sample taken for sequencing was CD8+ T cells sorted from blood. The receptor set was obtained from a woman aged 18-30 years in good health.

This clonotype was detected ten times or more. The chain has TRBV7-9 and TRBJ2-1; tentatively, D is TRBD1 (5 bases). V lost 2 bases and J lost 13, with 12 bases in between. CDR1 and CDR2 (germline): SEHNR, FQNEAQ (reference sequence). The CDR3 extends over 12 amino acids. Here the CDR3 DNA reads TGTGCCAGCAGCTTACAGGGTTCCCCTCAGTTCTTC. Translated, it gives CASSLQGSPQFF.

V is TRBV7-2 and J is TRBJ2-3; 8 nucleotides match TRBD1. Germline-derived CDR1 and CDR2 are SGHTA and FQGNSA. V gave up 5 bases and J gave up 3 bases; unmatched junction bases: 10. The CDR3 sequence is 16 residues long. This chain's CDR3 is CASSQGALGLTDTQYF. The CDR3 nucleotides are TGTGCCAGCAGCCAGGGGGCCCTAGGCCTGACAGATACGCAGTATTTT.

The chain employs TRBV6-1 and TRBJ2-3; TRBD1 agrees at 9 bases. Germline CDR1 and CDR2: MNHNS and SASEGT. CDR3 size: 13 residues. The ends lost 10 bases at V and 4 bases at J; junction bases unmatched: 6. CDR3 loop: CAIRQGVSDTQYF. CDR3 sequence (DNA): TGTGCCATTCGACAGGGGGTCTCAGATACGCAGTATTTT.

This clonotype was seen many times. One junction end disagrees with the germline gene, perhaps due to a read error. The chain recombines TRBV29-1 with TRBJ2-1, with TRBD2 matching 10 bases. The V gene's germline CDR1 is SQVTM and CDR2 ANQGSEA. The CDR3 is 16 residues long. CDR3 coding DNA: TGCAGCGTCGAAGGGGCGACTAGCGGGTTGTACAATGAGCAGTTCTTC. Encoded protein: CSVEGATSGLYNEQFF.

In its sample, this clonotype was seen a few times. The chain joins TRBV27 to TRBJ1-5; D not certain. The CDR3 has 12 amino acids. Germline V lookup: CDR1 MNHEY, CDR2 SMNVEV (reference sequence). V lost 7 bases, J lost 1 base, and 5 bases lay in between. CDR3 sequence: CASKESNQPQHF. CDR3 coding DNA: TGTGCCAGCAAGGAGAGCAATCAGCCCCAGCATTTT.

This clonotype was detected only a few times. The CDR3 region has the DNA TGTGCCAGCAGCCAATCGAGGCTAGCGGGAGGTACTAGCACAGATACGCAGTATTTT. Translation gives CASSQSRLAGGTSTDTQYF. The chain joins TRBV16 to TRBJ2-3; 11 bases are a match to TRBD2. V gave up 0 bases and J gave up 0 bases; unmatched junction bases: 8. This CDR3 comprises 19 residues. Germline loops: CDR1 KGHSY, CDR2 FQNENV.

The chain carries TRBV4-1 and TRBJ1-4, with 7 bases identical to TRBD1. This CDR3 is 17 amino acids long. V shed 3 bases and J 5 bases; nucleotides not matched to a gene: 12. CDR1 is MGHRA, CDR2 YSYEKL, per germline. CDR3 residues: CASSQEQPGQLNEKLFF. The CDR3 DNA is TGCGCCAGCAGCCAGGAACAACCGGGACAGCTAAATGAAAAACTGTTTTTT.

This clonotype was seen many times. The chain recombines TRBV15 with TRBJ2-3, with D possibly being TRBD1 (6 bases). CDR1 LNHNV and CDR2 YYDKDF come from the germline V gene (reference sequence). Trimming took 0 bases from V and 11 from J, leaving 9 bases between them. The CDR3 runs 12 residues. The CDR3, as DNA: TGTGCCACCAGCAGAGAAAAGGGGGAGCAGTATTTT. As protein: CATSREKGEQYF.